These T cell receptor beta chains were read from a single sample in a study of CD8 T cells in Susac syndrome. TCRdb recomputed calls from the immunoSEQ multiplex PCR reads with MiXCR, one row per CDR3 protein. This sample has some 160,000 distinct CDR3 sequences, with 95% found just once. The sequencing input was CD4+ T cells from PBMCs. All receptors derive from a human donor with Susac syndrome. The CDR3 runs from the conserved cysteine through the conserved F or W. D genes are given only for firm matches. For some rows the clone size is stated as once, few or many, or as a class when expanded; others skip it.

CDR3nt	CDR3aa	j_gene	v_gene	abundance	d_gene
TGTGCCAGCGGGCCCTTAGCTGGAGGGCCGGACGGGGAGCTGTTTTTT	CASGPLAGGPDGELFF	TRBJ2-2	TRBV27	-	-
TGTGCCAGTAGTATGCGGGGTATCGAGCAGTACTTC	CASSMRGIEQYF	TRBJ2-7	TRBV19	-	-
TGCAGTGCTAGAGATCCGGGAACTGGGGCCAACGTCCTGACTTTC	CSARDPGTGANVLTF	TRBJ2-6	TRBV20-1	-	-
TGCAGTGCTAGAGAAGGGGAAGGGGGGGCCTACGAGCAGTACTTC	CSAREGEGGAYEQYF	TRBJ2-7	TRBV20-1	-	-
TGTGCCAGCAGTCCCTCCGCCGGACAGGCGGCCAAAAACATTCAGTACTTC	CASSPSAGQAAKNIQYF	TRBJ2-4	TRBV28	-	TRBD1
TGTGCCAGCAGTGACTCCGGGACAGGGGGCAAGGAGACCCAGTACTTC	CASSDSGTGGKETQYF	TRBJ2-5	TRBV7-9	-	TRBD1
TGCAGTGCTAAGGACAGGCCCATGAACACTGAAGCTTTCTTT	CSAKDRPMNTEAFF	TRBJ1-1	TRBV20-1	-	TRBD1
TGTGCCAGCAGTTTAGGGGGAACACAGCCCTATGGCTACACCTTC	CASSLGGTQPYGYTF	TRBJ1-2	TRBV12-3/TRBV12-4	-	-
TGTGCCAGCAGCTTATTGGGTAGCGAGTTCTTC	CASSLLGSEFF	TRBJ2-1	TRBV5-6	-	-
TGTGCCAGCGCCAGGGCTGGGGCCAACGTCCTGACTTTC	CASARAGANVLTF	TRBJ2-6	TRBV21-1	-	-
TGTGCCAGCAGCGTAGGACAGGCTTACAATCAGCCCCAGCATTTT	CASSVGQAYNQPQHF	TRBJ1-5	TRBV9	-	-
TGCAGCGCCAGACAGACCGGAGCTGCGGGAGGGCCTCTCAATGAGCAGTTCTTC	CSARQTGAAGGPLNEQFF	TRBJ2-1	TRBV29-1	once	TRBD2
TGTGCCAGCAACCCGGGAGTGGAAAATAATTCACCCCTCCACTTT	CASNPGVENNSPLHF	TRBJ1-6	TRBV9	-	-
TGCAGCGCGGGGGAATCCTACGAGCAGTACTTC	CSAGESYEQYF	TRBJ2-7	TRBV29-1	-	-
TGTGCCAGCAGCACGGCTAGGGCAGAGACCCAGTACTTC	CASSTARAETQYF	TRBJ2-5	TRBV5-4	-	-
TGCGCCAGCAGTCAACCCCAGGGGAATTATGGCTACACCTTC	CASSQPQGNYGYTF	TRBJ1-2	TRBV23-1	-	-
TGTGCCATCAGTGAGCGGGAGACAGATACGCAGTATTTT	CAISERETDTQYF	TRBJ2-3	TRBV10-3	few	-
TGTGCCAGCAGTTTAGGCCGTGGCTACACCTTC	CASSLGRGYTF	TRBJ1-2	TRBV12-3/TRBV12-4	-	-
TGTGCCAGCAGCTTAGACCTAGCGGGACGACGCAATGAGCAGTTCTTC	CASSLDLAGRRNEQFF	TRBJ2-1	TRBV7-9	-	TRBD2
TGCAGCGGAGGACAGGGTCGAGCCTACGAGCAGTACTTC	CSGGQGRAYEQYF	TRBJ2-7	TRBV29-1	-	TRBD1
TGTGCCAGCAGCCCCCGCCGCGGAGACCCCTATGGCTACACCTTC	CASSPRRGDPYGYTF	TRBJ1-2	TRBV4-2	few	-
TGTGCCAGCAGCGCGAGTTGGTACGAGCAGTACTTC	CASSASWYEQYF	TRBJ2-7	TRBV7-2	-	-
TGCAGTGCCCCGGTAGAGGGCTGGGGCACTGAAGCTTTCTTT	CSAPVEGWGTEAFF	TRBJ1-1	TRBV20-1	-	-
TGCGCCAGCAGCTTGGGAGGCAGTAACCAAGAGACCCAGTACTTC	CASSLGGSNQETQYF	TRBJ2-5	TRBV5-1	-	-
TGCGCCAGCAGCCACCGGGACCGAGGAGAGACCCAGTACTTC	CASSHRDRGETQYF	TRBJ2-5	TRBV4-1	-	-
TGTGCCAGCAGCCAAGGCTTTCAGGGGGCGTCGGGCGAGCAGTACTTC	CASSQGFQGASGEQYF	TRBJ2-7	TRBV3-1	once	TRBD1
TGTGCCAGCAGTTATTACTATGGCTACACCTTC	CASSYYYGYTF	TRBJ1-2	TRBV12-3/TRBV12-4	-	-
TGTGCCAGCACCCGCGGGACTCGCTCCTACGAGCAGTACTTC	CASTRGTRSYEQYF	TRBJ2-7	TRBV6-2/TRBV6-3	-	-
TGTGCCACCAGTGATTCTGTAGATACGCAGTATTTT	CATSDSVDTQYF	TRBJ2-3	TRBV24-1	-	-
TGTGCCAGTAGTTCACTAGCGGGATCTACAGATACGCAGTATTTT	CASSSLAGSTDTQYF	TRBJ2-3	TRBV19	few	TRBD2
TGCAGTGCTGTTAAGAGGGGGGACAGCGACGGCTACACCTTC	CSAVKRGDSDGYTF	TRBJ1-2	TRBV20-1	-	TRBD1
TGTGCCAGCAGGCCGGACAGCAGCTCCTACAATGAGCAGTTCTTC	CASRPDSSSYNEQFF	TRBJ2-1	TRBV2	-	-
TGCGCCAGCAGCTTAGGGACTAGCGGGGGGGCCGATGAGCAGTACTTC	CASSLGTSGGADEQYF	TRBJ2-7	TRBV5-1	-	TRBD2
TGTGCCAGCAGCCCCCTAGCGGGAGGCCCTCCAGAGACCCAGTACTTC	CASSPLAGGPPETQYF	TRBJ2-5	TRBV3-1	once	TRBD2
TGTGCCAGCAGTGCGGGACTAGCTAACAATGAGCAGTTCTTC	CASSAGLANNEQFF	TRBJ2-1	TRBV27	-	TRBD2
TGCGCCAGCGGACCCCGACAGGGGACCTCCTACGAGCAGTACTTC	CASGPRQGTSYEQYF	TRBJ2-7	TRBV5-1	-	TRBD1
TGTGCCAGCAGCTTTGGTTCTGTCGGGCGTAGCACAGATACGCAGTATTTT	CASSFGSVGRSTDTQYF	TRBJ2-3	TRBV7-8	-	-
TGTGCCAGCAGCCCGCCTGGACTCCTCGGCAACACCATATATTTT	CASSPPGLLGNTIYF	TRBJ1-3	TRBV14	-	-
TGTGCCAGCAGCGTTCCGGTGATGGGGGCAGATACGCAGTATTTT	CASSVPVMGADTQYF	TRBJ2-3	TRBV13	-	-
TGCGCCAGCAGCCAAGATGGGAGACGGAGCTCCTACGAGCAGTACTTC	CASSQDGRRSSYEQYF	TRBJ2-7	TRBV4-1	-	-
TGTGCCAGCAAGTACGGGGCCTATGGCTACACCTTC	CASKYGAYGYTF	TRBJ1-2	TRBV12-3/TRBV12-4	-	-
TGCAGCGTGGAATCCCCCGGGGAGATTAACTATGGCTACACCTTC	CSVESPGEINYGYTF	TRBJ1-2	TRBV29-1	-	-
TGTGCCAGCAGTCCCGGGACCATCGGCGAGCAGTACTTC	CASSPGTIGEQYF	TRBJ2-7	TRBV12-3/TRBV12-4	-	-
TGTGCCAGCAGCCTCATCTGGACAGAGGTTGGCTACACCTTC	CASSLIWTEVGYTF	TRBJ1-2	TRBV7-2	-	-
TGTGCCAGTAGTCATACCGGGACAGGGGCCACAGATACGCAGTATTTT	CASSHTGTGATDTQYF	TRBJ2-3	TRBV19	-	TRBD1
TGTGCCAGCAGCCAAGGACTAGCGGACCTACGTATTAGTGAGCAGTTCTTC	CASSQGLADLRISEQFF	TRBJ2-1	TRBV3-1	-	TRBD2
TGCAGTGCTAGAGTGACAGGGACGAAAGAGACCCAGTACTTC	CSARVTGTKETQYF	TRBJ2-5	TRBV20-1	-	TRBD1
TGTGCCAGCAGTCCACCGGGGGCGTTAGCTAACTATGGCTACACCTTC	CASSPPGALANYGYTF	TRBJ1-2	TRBV27	once	-
TGTGCCAGCTCACCACCGACAGGGGGCTTGGATACGCAGTATTTT	CASSPPTGGLDTQYF	TRBJ2-3	TRBV18	-	TRBD1
TGTGCCAGCTCACCAGTGGAATCTAGCAATCAGCCCCAGCATTTT	CASSPVESSNQPQHF	TRBJ1-5	TRBV18	once	-
TGTGCCAGCAGCGCAGTAGTATTGGGGTATGGCTACACCTTC	CASSAVVLGYGYTF	TRBJ1-2	TRBV12-3/TRBV12-4	-	-
TGTGCCAGCAGCATTACGGGGCCTTCCTTCTACGAGCAGTACTTC	CASSITGPSFYEQYF	TRBJ2-7	TRBV5-6	-	-
TGTGCCAGCAGCATTGGGGACAGGGGACTGACAGCCTACGAGCAGTACTTC	CASSIGDRGLTAYEQYF	TRBJ2-7	TRBV21-1	-	-
TGCGCCAGCAGCCAAGCCGTAGGACAGGGGAACAATGAGCAGTTCTTC	CASSQAVGQGNNEQFF	TRBJ2-1	TRBV4-1	once	TRBD1
TGTGCCAGCAGTGTAATCCCCGGCGGGGAGCTGTTTTTT	CASSVIPGGELFF	TRBJ2-2	TRBV25-1	-	-
TGTGCCAGCAGTTTGCCTAGCGGGAGGGCCGGGGAGCTGTTTTTT	CASSLPSGRAGELFF	TRBJ2-2	TRBV12-3/TRBV12-4	-	TRBD2
TGTGCCAGCAACCCGGGGTCGGGCCAGCCCCAGCATTTT	CASNPGSGQPQHF	TRBJ1-5	TRBV12-3/TRBV12-4	-	-